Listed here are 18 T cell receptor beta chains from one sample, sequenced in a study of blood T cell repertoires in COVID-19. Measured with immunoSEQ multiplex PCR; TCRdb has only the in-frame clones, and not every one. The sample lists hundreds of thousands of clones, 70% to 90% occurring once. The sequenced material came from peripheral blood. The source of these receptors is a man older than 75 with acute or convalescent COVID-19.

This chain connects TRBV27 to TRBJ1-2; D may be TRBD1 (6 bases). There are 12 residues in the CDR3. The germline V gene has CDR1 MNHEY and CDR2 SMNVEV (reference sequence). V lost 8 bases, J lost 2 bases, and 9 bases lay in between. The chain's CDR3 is CASWGQNYGYTF. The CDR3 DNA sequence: TGTGCCAGCTGGGGACAAAACTATGGCTACACCTTC.

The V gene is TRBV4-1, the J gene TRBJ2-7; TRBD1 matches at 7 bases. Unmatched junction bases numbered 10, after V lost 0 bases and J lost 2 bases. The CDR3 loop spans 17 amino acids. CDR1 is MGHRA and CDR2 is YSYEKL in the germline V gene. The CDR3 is CASSQDSGAGGTYEQYF. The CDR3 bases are TGCGCCAGCAGCCAAGATTCAGGGGCAGGGGGAACCTACGAGCAGTACTTC.

DNA for the CDR3: TGTGCCAGCAGCAGGACTAGCGGGGGGTTAACGGGGCAGTATTTT. This gives the protein CASSRTSGGLTGQYF. The chain carries TRBV6-6 and TRBJ2-3; 14 positions match TRBD2. Germline V gene data show CDR1 as MNHNY and CDR2 as SVGAGI (reference sequence). The CDR3 has 15 residues. V shed 6 bases and J 11 bases; nucleotides not matched to a gene: 10.

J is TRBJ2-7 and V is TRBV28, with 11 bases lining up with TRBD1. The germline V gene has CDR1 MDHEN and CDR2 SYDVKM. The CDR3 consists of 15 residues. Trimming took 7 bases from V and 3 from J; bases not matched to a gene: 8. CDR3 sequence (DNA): TGTGCCAGCACCAGTGCCGGGACAGGGGGCTACGAGCAGTACTTC. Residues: CASTSAGTGGYEQYF.

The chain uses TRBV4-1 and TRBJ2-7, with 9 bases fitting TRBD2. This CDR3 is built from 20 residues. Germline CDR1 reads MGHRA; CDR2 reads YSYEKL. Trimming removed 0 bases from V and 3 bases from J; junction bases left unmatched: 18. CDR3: CASSQDFPGSLAGNYYEQYF. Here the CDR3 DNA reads TGCGCCAGCAGCCAAGATTTCCCCGGTAGTCTAGCGGGAAACTACTACGAGCAGTACTTC.

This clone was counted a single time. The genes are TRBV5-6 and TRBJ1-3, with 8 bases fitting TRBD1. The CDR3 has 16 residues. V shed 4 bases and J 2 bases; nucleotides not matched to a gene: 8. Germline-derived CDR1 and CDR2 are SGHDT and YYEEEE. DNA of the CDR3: TGTGCCAGCAGCCCCGGAGGCAGGGGGCCTGGAAACACCATATATTTT. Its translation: CASSPGGRGPGNTIYF.

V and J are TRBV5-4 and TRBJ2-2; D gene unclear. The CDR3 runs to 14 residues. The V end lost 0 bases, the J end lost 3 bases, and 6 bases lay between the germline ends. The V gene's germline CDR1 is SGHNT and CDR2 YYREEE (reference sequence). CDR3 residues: CASSLALDTGELFF. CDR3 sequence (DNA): TGTGCCAGCAGCTTGGCCCTAGACACCGGGGAGCTGTTTTTT.

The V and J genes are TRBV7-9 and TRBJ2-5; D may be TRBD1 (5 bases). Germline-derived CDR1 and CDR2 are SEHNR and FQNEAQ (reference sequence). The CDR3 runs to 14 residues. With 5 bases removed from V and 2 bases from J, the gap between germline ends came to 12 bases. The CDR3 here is CASSTRQSQETQYF. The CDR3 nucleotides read TGTGCCAGCAGCACCCGACAGTCACAAGAGACCCAGTACTTC.

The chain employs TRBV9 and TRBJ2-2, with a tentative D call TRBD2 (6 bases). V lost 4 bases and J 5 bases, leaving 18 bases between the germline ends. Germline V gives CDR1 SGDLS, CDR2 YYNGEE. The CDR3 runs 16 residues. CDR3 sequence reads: CASSSRLVLVTGELFF. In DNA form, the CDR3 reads TGTGCCAGCAGCTCCCGACTAGTCCTTGTGACCGGGGAGCTGTTTTTT. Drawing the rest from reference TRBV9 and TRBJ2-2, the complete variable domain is DSGVTQTPKHLITATGQRVTLRCSPRSGDLSVYWYQQSLDQGLQFLIQYYNGEERAKGNILERFSAQQFPDLHSELNLSSLELGDSALYFCASSSRLVLVTGELFFGEGSRLTVL.

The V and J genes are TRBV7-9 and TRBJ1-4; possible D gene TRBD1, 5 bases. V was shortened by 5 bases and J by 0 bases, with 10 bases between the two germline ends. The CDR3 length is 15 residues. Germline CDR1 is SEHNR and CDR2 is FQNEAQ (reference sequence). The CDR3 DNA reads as TGTGCCAGCAGCCCTAGGGGTCCAACTAATGAAAAACTGTTTTTT. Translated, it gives CASSPRGPTNEKLFF.

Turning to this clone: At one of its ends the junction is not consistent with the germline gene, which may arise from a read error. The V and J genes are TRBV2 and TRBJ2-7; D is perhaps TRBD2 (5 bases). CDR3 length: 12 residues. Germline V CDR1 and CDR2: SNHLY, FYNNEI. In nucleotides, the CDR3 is TGTGCCAGCAGTAATACTAGGTCCTTTGCGTCCTTC. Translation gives CASSNTRSFASF.

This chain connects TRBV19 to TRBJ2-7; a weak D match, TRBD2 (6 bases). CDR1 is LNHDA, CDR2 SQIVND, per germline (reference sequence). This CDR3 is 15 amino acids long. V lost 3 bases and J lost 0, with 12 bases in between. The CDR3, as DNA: TGTGCCAGTAGTATGGGGAGCGGGCACTCCTACGAGCAGTACTTC. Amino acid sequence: CASSMGSGHSYEQYF.

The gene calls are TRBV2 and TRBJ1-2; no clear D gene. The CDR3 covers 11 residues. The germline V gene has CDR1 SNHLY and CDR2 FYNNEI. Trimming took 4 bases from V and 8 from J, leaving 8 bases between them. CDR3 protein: CASSVGGGYTF. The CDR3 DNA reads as TGTGCCAGCAGTGTTGGCGGAGGCTACACCTTC.

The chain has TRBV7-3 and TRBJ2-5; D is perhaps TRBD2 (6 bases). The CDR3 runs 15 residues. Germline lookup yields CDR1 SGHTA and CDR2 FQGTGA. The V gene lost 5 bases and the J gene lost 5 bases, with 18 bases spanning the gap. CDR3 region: CASSPGLGGRETQYF. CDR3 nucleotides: TGTGCCAGCAGCCCGGGTCTCGGTGGGAGGGAGACCCAGTACTTC. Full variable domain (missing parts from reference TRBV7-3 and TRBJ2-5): GAGVSQTPSNKVTEKGKYVELRCDPISGHTALYWYRQSLGQGPEFLIYFQGTGAADDSGLPNDRFFAVRPEGSVSTLKIQRTERGDSAVYLCASSPGLGGRETQYFGPGTRLLVL.

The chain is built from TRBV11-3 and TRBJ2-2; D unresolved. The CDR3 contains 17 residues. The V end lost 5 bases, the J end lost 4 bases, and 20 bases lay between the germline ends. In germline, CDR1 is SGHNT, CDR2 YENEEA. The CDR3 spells CASSLSGPGTGTGELFF. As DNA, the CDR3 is TGTGCCAGCAGCCTCTCCGGCCCGGGTACGGGCACCGGGGAGCTGTTTTTT.

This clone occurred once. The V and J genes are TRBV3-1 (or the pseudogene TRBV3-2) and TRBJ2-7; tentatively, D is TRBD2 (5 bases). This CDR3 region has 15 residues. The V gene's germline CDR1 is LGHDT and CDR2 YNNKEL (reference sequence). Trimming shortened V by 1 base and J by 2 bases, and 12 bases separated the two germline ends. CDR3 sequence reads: CASSQVGRGTYEQYF. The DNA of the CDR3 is TGTGCCAGCAGCCAAGTAGGCCGAGGGACCTACGAGCAGTACTTC.

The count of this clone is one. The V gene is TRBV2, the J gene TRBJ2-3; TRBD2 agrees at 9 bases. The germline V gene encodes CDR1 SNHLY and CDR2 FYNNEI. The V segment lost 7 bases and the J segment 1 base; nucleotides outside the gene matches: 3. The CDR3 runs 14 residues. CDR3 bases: TGTGCCAGCAAGGCTAGCGGGGGCACAGATACGCAGTATTTT. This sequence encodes CASKASGGTDTQYF.

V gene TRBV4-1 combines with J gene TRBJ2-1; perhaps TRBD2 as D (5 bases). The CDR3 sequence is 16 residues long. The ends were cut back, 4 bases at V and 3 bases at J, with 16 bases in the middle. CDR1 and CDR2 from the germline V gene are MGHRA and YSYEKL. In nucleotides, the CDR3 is TGCGCCAGCAGCCCTTTATTTGCAGCGGACTACAATGAGCAGTTCTTC. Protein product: CASSPLFAADYNEQFF.